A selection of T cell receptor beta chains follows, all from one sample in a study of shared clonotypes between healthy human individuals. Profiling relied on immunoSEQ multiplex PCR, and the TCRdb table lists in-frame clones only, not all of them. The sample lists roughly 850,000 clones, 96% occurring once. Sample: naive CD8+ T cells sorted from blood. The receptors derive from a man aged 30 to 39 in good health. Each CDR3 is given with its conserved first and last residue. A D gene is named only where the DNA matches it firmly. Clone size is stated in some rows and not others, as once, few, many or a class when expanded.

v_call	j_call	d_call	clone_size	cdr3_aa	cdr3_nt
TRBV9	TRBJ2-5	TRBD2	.	CASSVGIAGVGETQYF	TGTGCCAGCAGCGTAGGGATAGCGGGAGTTGGGGAGACCCAGTACTTC
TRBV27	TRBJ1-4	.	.	CASSTGSSGAKEKLFF	TGTGCCAGCAGCACCGGGTCCTCGGGGGCCAAAGAAAAACTGTTTTTT
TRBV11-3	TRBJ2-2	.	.	CASSRLGVSGELFF	TGTGCCAGCAGCAGATTGGGGGTCTCCGGGGAGCTGTTTTTT
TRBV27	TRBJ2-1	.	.	CASSLIGYNEQFF	TGTGCCAGCAGTTTGATTGGGTACAATGAGCAGTTCTTC
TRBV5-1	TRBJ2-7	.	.	CASSLRDNSDEQYF	TGCGCCAGCAGCCTCCGGGACAATTCCGACGAGCAGTACTTC
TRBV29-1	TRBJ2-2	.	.	CSVEFNSANTGELFF	TGCAGCGTTGAATTTAACAGCGCGAACACCGGGGAGCTGTTTTTT
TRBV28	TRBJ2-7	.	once	CASSLDKREQYF	TGTGCCAGCAGTTTAGACAAACGCGAGCAGTACTTC
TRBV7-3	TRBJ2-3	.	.	CASSPHGGSPDTQYF	TGTGCCAGCAGCCCCCATGGGGGATCCCCAGATACGCAGTATTTT
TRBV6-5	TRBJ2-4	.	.	CASSYSSGAKNIQYF	TGTGCCAGCAGTTACTCGAGTGGAGCCAAAAACATTCAGTACTTC
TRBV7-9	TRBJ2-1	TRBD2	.	CASSFLTSGLFNEQFF	TGTGCCAGCAGCTTCCTGACTAGCGGACTTTTCAATGAGCAGTTCTTC
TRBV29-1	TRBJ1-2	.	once	CSVDGGARYGYTF	TGCAGCGTTGATGGGGGCGCCCGGTATGGCTACACCTTC
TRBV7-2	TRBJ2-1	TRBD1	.	CASRYTGGTGIGYNEQFF	TGTGCCAGCAGATATACCGGGGGGACAGGGATAGGTTACAATGAGCAGTTCTTC
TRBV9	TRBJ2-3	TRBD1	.	CASSVEGASLPDTQYF	TGTGCCAGCAGCGTAGAGGGGGCATCGCTCCCAGATACGCAGTATTTT
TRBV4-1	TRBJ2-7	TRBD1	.	CASSQVTGPYEQYF	TGCGCCAGCAGCCAGGTGACAGGGCCCTACGAGCAGTACTTC
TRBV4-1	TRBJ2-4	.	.	CASSQPTGKNIQYF	TGCGCCAGCAGCCAACCCACGGGAAAAAACATTCAGTACTTC
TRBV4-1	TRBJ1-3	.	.	CASSPELSGNTIYF	TGCGCCAGCAGCCCGGAGCTCTCTGGAAACACCATATATTTT
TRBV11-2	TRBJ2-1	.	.	CASSLVGGSYNEQFF	TGTGCCAGCAGCTTAGTCGGGGGTTCCTACAATGAGCAGTTCTTC
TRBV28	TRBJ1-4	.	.	CASSLSSGTNEKLFF	TGTGCCAGCAGTTTATCCTCGGGAACTAATGAAAAACTGTTTTTT
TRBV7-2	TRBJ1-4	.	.	CASSLGPTVEKLFF	TGTGCCAGCAGCCTTGGGCCTACGGTTGAAAAACTGTTTTTT
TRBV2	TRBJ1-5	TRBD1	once	CASSGTGGQPQHF	TGTGCCAGCAGTGGGACAGGGGGCCAGCCCCAGCATTTT
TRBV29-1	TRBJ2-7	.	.	CSVDTDNSYEQYF	TGCAGCGTTGACACCGATAACTCCTACGAGCAGTACTTC
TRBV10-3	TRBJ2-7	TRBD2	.	CAISRDYYEQYF	TGTGCCATATCACGGGACTATTACGAGCAGTACTTC
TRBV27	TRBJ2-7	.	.	CASSLSTGPYEQYF	TGTGCCAGCAGTTTATCAACAGGGCCCTACGAGCAGTACTTC
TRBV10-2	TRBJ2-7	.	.	CASSADSSYEQYF	TGCGCCAGCAGTGCTGACAGCTCCTACGAGCAGTACTTC
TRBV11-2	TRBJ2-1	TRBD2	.	CASSLGREQFF	TGTGCCAGCAGCCTCGGGAGGGAACAGTTCTTC
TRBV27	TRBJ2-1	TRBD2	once	CASSLEGLAGYNEQFF	TGTGCCAGCAGTTTAGAGGGACTAGCGGGATACAATGAGCAGTTCTTC
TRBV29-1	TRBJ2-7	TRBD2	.	CSVEEFSQGLAGPYEQYF	TGCAGCGTTGAAGAATTCAGTCAGGGACTAGCGGGGCCCTACGAGCAGTACTTC
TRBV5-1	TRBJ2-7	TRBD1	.	CASSRGQADEQYF	TGCGCCAGCAGCCGAGGACAGGCTGACGAGCAGTACTTC
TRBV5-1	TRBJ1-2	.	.	CASSLAVAMDGYTF	TGCGCCAGCAGCTTGGCTGTGGCAATGGATGGCTACACCTTC
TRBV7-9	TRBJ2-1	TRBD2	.	CASSSLAEPYNEQFF	TGTGCCAGCAGCTCTCTAGCGGAGCCCTACAATGAGCAGTTCTTC
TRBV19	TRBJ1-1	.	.	CASTVASGGGTEAFF	TGTGCCAGTACGGTTGCGTCGGGAGGAGGCACTGAAGCTTTCTTT
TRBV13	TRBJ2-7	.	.	CASSLGLIASYEQYF	TGTGCCAGCAGCTTAGGCCTGATAGCCTCCTACGAGCAGTACTTC
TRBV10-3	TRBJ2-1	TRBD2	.	CAISWTSGREYNEQFF	TGTGCCATCAGCTGGACTAGCGGGAGAGAGTACAATGAGCAGTTCTTC
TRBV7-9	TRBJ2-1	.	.	CASSSIADQGEQFF	TGTGCCAGCAGTTCAATAGCGGACCAGGGGGAGCAGTTCTTC
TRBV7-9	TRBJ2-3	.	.	CASSLSVDTQYF	TGTGCCAGCAGCTTAAGTGTGGATACGCAGTATTTT
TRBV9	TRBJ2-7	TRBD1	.	CASSVEGTGSYEQYF	TGTGCCAGCAGCGTAGAGGGGACAGGCTCCTACGAGCAGTACTTC
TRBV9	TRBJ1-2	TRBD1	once	CASSVLSTGNARGYTF	TGTGCCAGCAGCGTACTTTCGACAGGGAATGCGCGGGGCTACACCTTC
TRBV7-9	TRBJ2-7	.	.	CASSLVPHNEQYF	TGTGCCAGCAGCTTAGTCCCGCACAACGAGCAGTACTTC
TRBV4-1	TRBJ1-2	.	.	CASSQELQSLSYGYTF	TGCGCCAGCAGCCAAGAATTACAGAGCCTTAGCTATGGCTACACCTTC
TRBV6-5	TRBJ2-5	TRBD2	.	CASSRLAEQETQYF	TGTGCCAGCAGTAGGCTAGCGGAACAAGAGACCCAGTACTTC
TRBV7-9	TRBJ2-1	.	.	CASSASAGTRSYNEQFF	TGTGCCAGCAGCGCCTCAGCCGGGACTCGCTCCTACAATGAGCAGTTCTTC
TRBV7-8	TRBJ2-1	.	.	CASSLNTPGVDEQFF	TGTGCCAGCAGCTTAAATACGCCGGGGGTGGATGAGCAGTTCTTC
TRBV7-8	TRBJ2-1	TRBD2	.	CASSLWRGTSEGNEQFF	TGTGCCAGCAGCTTATGGCGCGGTACTAGCGAAGGCAATGAGCAGTTCTTC
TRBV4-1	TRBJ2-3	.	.	CASSLTVEGAGDTQYF	TGCGCCAGCAGCTTAACCGTGGAGGGGGCCGGAGATACGCAGTATTTT
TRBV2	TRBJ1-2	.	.	CATQGNYGYTF	TGTGCCACCCAGGGGAACTATGGCTACACCTTC
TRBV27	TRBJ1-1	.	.	CASRGNTEAFF	TGTGCCAGCAGGGGTAACACTGAAGCTTTCTTT
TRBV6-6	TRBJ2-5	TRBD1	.	CASSYLDRAETQYF	TGTGCCAGCAGTTACCTGGACAGGGCGGAGACCCAGTACTTC
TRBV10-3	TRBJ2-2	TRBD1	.	CAIRQGNTGELFF	TGTGCCATCCGACAGGGGAACACCGGGGAGCTGTTTTTT
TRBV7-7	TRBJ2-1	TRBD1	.	CASSSKKDRDNEQFF	TGTGCTAGCAGCTCGAAGAAGGACAGGGACAATGAGCAGTTCTTC
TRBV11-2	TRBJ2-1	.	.	CASSFLNEQFF	TGTGCCAGCAGCTTCCTCAATGAGCAGTTCTTC
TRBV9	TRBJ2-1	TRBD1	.	CASSGGGDLFPQFF	TGTGCCAGCAGCGGAGGGGGCGATCTGTTTCCTCAGTTCTTC
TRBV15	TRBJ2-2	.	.	CATLGQNTGELFF	TGTGCCACCCTGGGACAGAACACCGGGGAGCTGTTTTTT